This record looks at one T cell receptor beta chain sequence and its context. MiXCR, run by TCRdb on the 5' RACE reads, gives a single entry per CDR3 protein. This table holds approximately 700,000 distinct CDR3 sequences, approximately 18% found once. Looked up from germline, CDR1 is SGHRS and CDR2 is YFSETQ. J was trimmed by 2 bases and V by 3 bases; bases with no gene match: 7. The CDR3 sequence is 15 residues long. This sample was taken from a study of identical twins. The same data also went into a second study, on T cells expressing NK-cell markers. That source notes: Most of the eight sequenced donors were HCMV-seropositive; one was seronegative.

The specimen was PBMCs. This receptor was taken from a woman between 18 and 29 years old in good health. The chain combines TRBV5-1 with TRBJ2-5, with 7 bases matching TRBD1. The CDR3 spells CASSWTGQIQETQYF. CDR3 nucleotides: TGCGCCAGCAGCTGGACGGGACAGATACAAGAGACCCAGTACTTC.